The 10 T cell receptor beta chains below all came from one sample that was sequenced in a study of identical twins (dated by TCRdb to the mid-2010s). To prepare the library, 5' RACE was applied. Sequencing took place on an Illumina HiSeq 2000. The raw public reads went through TCRdb reprocessing: fastp at Q25, MiXCR clone calling, in-frame beta chains kept. Entries are consolidated by CDR3 protein sequence, retaining the most common genes and DNA. This sample gives approximately 210,000 distinct CDR3 sequences in total; roughly a tenth of them show up just once. The ten largest clones represent 5% to 6% of the sample. Input material: memory (CD45RO+) T cells sorted from blood. In the paper's terms, the cell subset or site label means: CD45RO+ enriched T cells. The receptors here all came from a young woman in good health.

The rearrangement links TRBV6-1 to TRBJ2-2; 9 nucleotides align to TRBD1. This CDR3 has 16 amino acids. Germline CDR1 and CDR2: MNHNS and SASEGT. V trimming: 4 bases; J trimming: 4 bases; junction bases outside the gene matches: 7. CDR3 loop: CASSGHRDRATGELFF. The CDR3 nucleotides are TGTGCCAGCAGTGGGCACCGGGACAGGGCCACCGGGGAGCTGTTTTTT.

This clonotype was seen a handful of times. The chain has TRBV2 and TRBJ2-3; D not resolved. Germline loops: CDR1 SNHLY, CDR2 FYNNEI. V lost 5 bases to trimming and J lost 7 bases, with 13 bases between them. This CDR3 is 13 amino acids long. The CDR3 loop reads CASSRPSENTQYF. The DNA for the CDR3 is TGTGCCAGCAGTAGGCCCTCGGAAAATACGCAGTATTTT.

This clonotype was counted at least ten times. The chain employs TRBV12-3 or TRBV12-4 and TRBJ1-2; D is unresolved. V shed 8 bases and J shed 7 bases, with 17 bases lying between them. There are 13 residues in the CDR3. This chain's CDR3 is CASGVGFMGGYTF. The CDR3 nucleotides read TGTGCCAGCGGAGTAGGATTTATGGGTGGCTACACCTTC.

The chain couples TRBV9 to TRBJ2-6; 13 bases line up with TRBD2. There are 17 residues in the CDR3. The V gene's germline CDR1 is SGDLS and CDR2 YYNGEE. The junction had 4 bases not matched to a gene; V was cut back by 7 bases and J by 0 bases. CDR3 DNA sequence: TGTGCCAGCGGTGGACTAGCGGGGGCCTCTGGGGCCAACGTCCTGACTTTC. Its translation: CASGGLAGASGANVLTF.

The table lists this clonotype with a few counts. This rearrangement joins TRBV27 to TRBJ1-6; the D is unclear. The CDR3 has 14 residues. V was shortened by 3 bases and J by 4 bases, with 7 bases between the two germline ends. Per the germline V gene, CDR1 is MNHEY and CDR2 is SMNVEV (reference sequence). The CDR3 DNA is TGTGCCAGCAGTTTGTATCGTTATAATTCACCCCTCCACTTT. The encoded protein is CASSLYRYNSPLHF.

This clonotype was counted a few times. The chain recombines TRBV20-1 with TRBJ2-2; D gene ambiguous. The V end was cut by 6 bases, the J end by 6 bases, with 14 bases between. This CDR3 comprises 13 residues. Germline V lookup: CDR1 DFQATT, CDR2 SNEGSKA (reference sequence). This CDR3 reads CSAAEERSGELFF. CDR3 in DNA: TGCAGTGCGGCCGAAGAGAGGTCCGGGGAGCTGTTTTTT.

This clonotype has only a few counts. This chain joins TRBV6-5 and TRBJ1-2; D may be TRBD1 (6 bases). The CDR3 sequence is 12 residues long. The V gene's germline CDR1 is MNHEY and CDR2 SVGAGI. Trimming removed 7 bases at V and 5 bases at J, with 11 bases between. The CDR3: CASTETGYGYTF. The DNA of the CDR3 is TGTGCCAGCACCGAAACAGGGTATGGCTACACCTTC.

This clonotype was detected only a few times. The V call is TRBV9, the J call TRBJ2-1; TRBD1 matches at 10 bases. CDR1 SGDLS and CDR2 YYNGEE come from the germline V gene. This CDR3 region has 16 residues. The ends lost 2 bases at V and 13 bases at J; junction bases unmatched: 15. The CDR3 here is CASSVRGQTGGSHQFF. In DNA, the CDR3 is TGTGCCAGCAGCGTCCGAGGGCAGACAGGGGGCAGCCACCAGTTCTTC.

This clonotype was detected only a few times. The J gene is TRBJ2-7, the V gene TRBV20-1, with 10 bases identical to TRBD1. This CDR3 region has 15 residues. Losses at the gene ends were 1 base for V and 5 bases for J; bases not matched to a gene: 8. Per the germline V gene, CDR1 is DFQATT and CDR2 is SNEGSKA (reference sequence). The CDR3 DNA reads TGCAGTGCTAGAGCGTGGGGGACAGGGGTCGACGAGCAGTACTTC. Encoded protein: CSARAWGTGVDEQYF.

This clonotype was seen only a few times. The chain combines TRBV11-3 with TRBJ1-4; a weak D match, TRBD1 (5 bases). The CDR3 has 16 residues. Germline loops: CDR1 SGHNT, CDR2 YENEEA. Trimming took off 4 bases at V and 8 bases at J, with 20 bases between the two ends. The CDR3 DNA sequence: TGTGCCAGCAGCTCCTCCAGGGCAAACATGGGAGAAAAACTGTTTTTT. It codes for CASSSSRANMGEKLFF. Based on the CDR3 plus reference TRBV11-3 and TRBJ1-4, the full variable domain is EAGVVQSPRYKIIEKKQPVAFWCNPISGHNTLYWYLQNLGQGPELLIRYENEEAVDDSQLPKDRFSAERLKGVDSTLKIQPAELGDSAVYLCASSSSRANMGEKLFFGSGTQLSVL.